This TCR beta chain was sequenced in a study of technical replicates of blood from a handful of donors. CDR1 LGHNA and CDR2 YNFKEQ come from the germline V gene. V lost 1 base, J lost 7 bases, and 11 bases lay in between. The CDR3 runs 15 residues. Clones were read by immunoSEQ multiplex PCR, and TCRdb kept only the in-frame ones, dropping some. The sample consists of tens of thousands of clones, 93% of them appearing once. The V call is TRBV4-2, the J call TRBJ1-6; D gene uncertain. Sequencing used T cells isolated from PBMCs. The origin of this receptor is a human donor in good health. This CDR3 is CASSQAGLINSPLHF. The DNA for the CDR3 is TGTGCCAGCAGCCAAGCGGGTTTGATAAATTCACCCCTCCACTTT.